The 15 T cell receptor beta chains in this list originate from one sample, sequenced in a study of T cells in Graves' hyperthyroidism and ophthalmopathy. Regions amplified from RNA transcripts were the TCR beta CDR3 regions. Researchers ran a first-round RT-PCR on the TCR CDR3 using the HTBI primer set. TCRdb re-derived calls from the multiplex PCR reads in MiXCR, one entry per CDR3 protein. This sample has approximately 500,000 distinct CDR3 sequences, with about 43% found just once. Sequencing was done on a sample of peripheral blood or thyroid tissue (not recorded which). The receptors stem from a woman between 18 and 29 years old with Graves' hyperthyroidism.

The rearrangement joins TRBV9 to TRBJ1-3; 11 bases line up with TRBD1. CDR1 SGDLS and CDR2 YYNGEE come from the germline V gene. J gave up 2 bases and V 0 bases, and 1 base lay outside the gene matches. This CDR3 is built from 16 residues. The CDR3 coding sequence is TGTGCCAGCAGCGTAGCGGGACAGGGGGCTGGAAACACCATATATTTT. Translating it yields CASSVAGQGAGNTIYF.

The chain joins TRBV20-1 to TRBJ1-5; TRBD1 matches 7 bases. The CDR3 contains 15 residues. V shed 6 bases, J shed 0 bases, and the junction held 8 bases outside the gene matches. Germline CDR1 DFQATT, CDR2 SNEGSKA (reference sequence). CDR3 bases: TGCAGTGCCCCGGGACAGATGAATAGCAATCAGCCCCAGCATTTT. Amino acids: CSAPGQMNSNQPQHF.

This clonotype was counted at least ten times. The chain combines TRBV10-3 with TRBJ1-1, with D possibly being TRBD1 (5 bases). V gave up 0 bases and J gave up 7 bases, with 9 bases separating them. CDR3 size: 13 residues. Germline-derived CDR1 and CDR2 are ENHRY and SYGVKD. In nucleotides, the CDR3 is TGTGCCATCAGTGAGTCGGGGGAGGATGAAGCTTTCTTT. Residues: CAISESGEDEAFF.

The chain has TRBV12-3 or TRBV12-4 and TRBJ2-5; 9 bases align to TRBD1. V lost 5 bases to trimming and J lost 5 bases; unmatched junction nucleotides: 15. The CDR3 extends over 17 amino acids. CDR3 in DNA: TGTGCCAGCAGTCCCCTACCGGGACAGGGAGTCCCTGAGACCCAGTACTTC. This sequence encodes CASSPLPGQGVPETQYF.

This clonotype was detected only a few times. The rearrangement uses TRBV20-1 and TRBJ1-2, with D uncertain. Germline CDR1 DFQATT, CDR2 SNEGSKA (reference sequence). This CDR3 is built from 11 residues. The CDR3 DNA is TGCAGCGTAGTGGAGGCCTCGGGCTACACCTTC. It codes for CSVVEASGYTF.

The chain's CDR3 is CASNVGGSGHNEQFF. In nucleotides, the CDR3 is TGTGCCAGCAACGTTGGAGGGAGTGGCCACAATGAGCAGTTCTTC. The gene calls are TRBV5-2 and TRBJ2-5; TRBD2 is taken as the D call from the table, unchecked against the DNA. The last part of the DNA fits TRBJ2-1 better; the J call may be wrong. TRBV5-2 is a pseudogene locus. CDR3 length equals 15 residues.

This clonotype was counted many times. V usage is TRBV19 and J usage is TRBJ2-2, with a weak D call TRBD2 (5 bases). The CDR3 has 15 residues. V lost 2 bases and J lost 1, with 8 bases in between. CDR1 and CDR2 from the germline V gene are LNHDA and SQIVND (reference sequence). The DNA of the CDR3 is TGTGCCAGTAGTATATGGAGCGGGAACACCGGGGAGCTGTTTTTT. Translated, it gives CASSIWSGNTGELFF.

This clonotype was seen many times. V is TRBV12-3 or TRBV12-4 and J is TRBJ2-7, with TRBD2 matching over 8 bases. Trimming took 3 bases from V and 3 from J; bases not matched to a gene: 13. The CDR3 length is 17 residues. The CDR3 DNA follows: TGTGCCAGCAGTTTTAATCTAGCGGGTCTGCAGATCTACGAGCAGTACTTC. The encoded protein is CASSFNLAGLQIYEQYF.

Note on this clonotype: A read error may be the cause here, since a much bigger clone is one base away. The chain joins TRBV12-3 or TRBV12-4 to TRBJ2-7; D remains ambiguous. Trimming took off 4 bases at V and 7 bases at J, with 17 bases between the two ends. This CDR3 has 14 amino acids. The CDR3 region is CASSYNRFVGEQYF. DNA for the CDR3: TGTGCCAGCAGTTACAATCGATTTGTCGGTGAGCAGTACTTC.

The V call is TRBV15, the J call TRBJ1-2; D is uncertain. The CDR3 extends over 10 amino acids. V dropped 7 bases and J dropped 7 bases, with 7 bases sitting between them. Germline values: CDR1 LNHNV, CDR2 YYDKDF (reference sequence). CDR3 sequence reads: CATKFGGYTF. The DNA of the CDR3 is TGTGCCACCAAGTTCGGTGGCTACACCTTC.

In its sample, this clonotype was seen once. Given a much more abundant clone one base away, this may be a read error. The chain links TRBV19 to TRBJ2-7; maybe TRBD2 (5 bases). This CDR3 has 14 residues. Germline V gives CDR1 LNHDA, CDR2 SQIVND (reference sequence). V shed 3 bases and J shed 7 bases, with 16 bases lying between them. The CDR3: CASSIDTVGDEQYF. CDR3 sequence (DNA): TGTGCCAGTAGTATCGATACAGTCGGGGATGAGCAGTACTTC.

This sequence joins TRBV2 and TRBJ2-1; D not resolved. The CDR3 spans 14 residues. V was cut by 8 bases and J by 6 bases, with 17 bases left in between. CDR1 SNHLY and CDR2 FYNNEI come from the germline V gene. CDR3 amino acids: CASLSDLSFNEQFF. As DNA, the CDR3 is TGTGCCAGCCTTTCGGACCTTTCATTCAATGAGCAGTTCTTC. The whole variable domain, remainder taken from reference TRBV2 and TRBJ2-1, is EPEVTQTPSHQVTQMGQEVILRCVPISNHLYFYWYRQILGQKVEFLVSFYNNEISEKSEIFDDQFSVERPDGSNFTLKIRSTKLEDSAMYFCASLSDLSFNEQFFGPGTRLTVL.

This sequence joins TRBV3-1 and TRBJ2-5, with TRBD1 matching over 8 bases. This CDR3 spans 15 amino acids. In germline, CDR1 is LGHDT, CDR2 YNNKEL (reference sequence). Unmatched junction bases numbered 3, after V lost 0 bases and J lost 3 bases. The CDR3 bases are TGTGCCAGCAGCCAAGATTACAGGGGGAAAGAGACCCAGTACTTC. Translating gives CASSQDYRGKETQYF.

Ten or more counts support this clonotype. V usage is TRBV5-5 and J usage is TRBJ1-2; D not resolved. Germline V CDR1 and CDR2: SGHKS, YYEKEE (reference sequence). This CDR3 is built from 14 residues. V was cut by 0 bases and J by 4 bases, with 10 bases left in between. This chain's CDR3 is CASSLGLSRYGYTF. DNA for the CDR3: TGTGCCAGCAGCTTGGGGTTATCGCGCTATGGCTACACCTTC. The full variable domain, completed using reference TRBV5-5 and TRBJ1-2, is DAGVTQSPTHLIKTRGQQVTLRCSPISGHKSVSWYQQVLGQGPQFIFQYYEKEERGRGNFPDRFSARQFPNYSSELNVNALLLGDSALYLCASSLGLSRYGYTFGSGTRLTVV.

The chain has TRBV5-1 and TRBJ1-2, with D uncertain. V was pared by 0 bases and J by 12 bases, with 9 bases between. Germline loops: CDR1 SGHRS, CDR2 YFSETQ. This CDR3 is built from 11 residues. CDR3 residues: CASSLETGNTF. The CDR3 DNA sequence: TGCGCCAGCAGCTTGGAAACCGGAAACACCTTC.